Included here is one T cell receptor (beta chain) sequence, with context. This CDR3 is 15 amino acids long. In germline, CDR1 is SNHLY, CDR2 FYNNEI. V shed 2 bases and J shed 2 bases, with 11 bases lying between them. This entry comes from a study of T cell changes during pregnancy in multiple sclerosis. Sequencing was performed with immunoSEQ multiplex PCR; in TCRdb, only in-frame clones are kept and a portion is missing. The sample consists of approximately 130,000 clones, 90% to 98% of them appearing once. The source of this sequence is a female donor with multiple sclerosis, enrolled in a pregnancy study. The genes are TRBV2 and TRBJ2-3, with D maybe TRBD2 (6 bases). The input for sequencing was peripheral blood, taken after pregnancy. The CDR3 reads CASSEKAGPTDTQYF. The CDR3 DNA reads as TGTGCCAGCAGTGAAAAGGCGGGACCCACAGATACGCAGTATTTT. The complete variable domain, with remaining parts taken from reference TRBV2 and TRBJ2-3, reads EPEVTQTPSHQVTQMGQEVILRCVPISNHLYFYWYRQILGQKVEFLVSFYNNEISEKSEIFDDQFSVERPDGSNFTLKIRSTKLEDSAMYFCASSEKAGPTDTQYFGPGTRLTVL.